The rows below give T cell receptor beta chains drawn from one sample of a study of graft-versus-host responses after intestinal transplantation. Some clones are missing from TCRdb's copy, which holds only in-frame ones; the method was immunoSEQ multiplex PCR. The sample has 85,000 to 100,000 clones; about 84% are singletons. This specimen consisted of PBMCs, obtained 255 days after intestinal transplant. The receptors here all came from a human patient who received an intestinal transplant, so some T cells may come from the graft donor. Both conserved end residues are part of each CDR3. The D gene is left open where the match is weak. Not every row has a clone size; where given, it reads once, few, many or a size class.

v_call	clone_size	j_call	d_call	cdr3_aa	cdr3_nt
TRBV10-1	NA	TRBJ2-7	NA	CASSDSGSYEQYF	TGCGCCAGCAGTGATTCGGGATCCTACGAGCAGTACTTC
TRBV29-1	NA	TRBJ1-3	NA	CSVEAFSEGKGNTIYF	TGCAGCGTTGAAGCATTCAGTGAGGGAAAGGGAAACACCATATATTTT
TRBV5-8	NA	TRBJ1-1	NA	CASAKDSITEAFF	TGTGCCAGCGCGAAAGACAGTATCACTGAAGCTTTCTTT
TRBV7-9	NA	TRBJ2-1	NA	CASSFKAGTEEQFF	TGTGCCAGCAGCTTTAAGGCAGGGACGGAGGAGCAGTTCTTC
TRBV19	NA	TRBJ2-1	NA	CASSLAPTGNEQFF	TGTGCCAGTAGCCTAGCCCCGACGGGGAATGAGCAGTTCTTC
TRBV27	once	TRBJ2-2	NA	CASTLGGAPNTGELFF	TGTGCCAGCACCTTGGGGGGGGCTCCGAACACCGGGGAGCTGTTTTTT
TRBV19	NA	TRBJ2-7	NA	CASSSSSYEQYF	TGTGCCAGTAGTTCGAGCTCCTACGAGCAGTACTTC
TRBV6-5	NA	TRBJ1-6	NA	CASRRDYNSPLHF	TGTGCCAGCAGACGGGATTATAATTCACCCCTCCACTTT
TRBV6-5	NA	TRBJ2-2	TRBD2	CASTNLAGGSGELFF	TGTGCCAGCACCAACCTAGCGGGAGGGTCCGGGGAGCTGTTTTTT
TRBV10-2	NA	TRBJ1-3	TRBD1	CASSTGAHGNTIYF	TGCGCCAGCTCGACAGGGGCGCACGGAAACACCATATATTTT
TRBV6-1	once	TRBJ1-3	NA	CASSDYGGYSGNTIYF	TGTGCCAGCAGTGATTACGGAGGGTACTCTGGAAACACCATATATTTT
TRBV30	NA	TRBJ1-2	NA	CAWSPGGGYGYTF	TGTGCCTGGAGTCCCGGGGGAGGCTATGGCTACACCTTC
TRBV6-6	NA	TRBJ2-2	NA	CASSWGTNTGELFF	TGTGCCAGCAGTTGGGGGACTAACACCGGGGAGCTGTTTTTT